A selection of T cell receptor beta chains follows, all from one sample in a study of CD8+CD57+ T cells in acquired aplastic anemia. In TCRdb, the reads were re-called with MiXCR into one record per CDR3 protein. Of about 98,000 distinct CDR3 sequences in the sample, roughly two thirds were seen once. Sequencing was performed on sorted CD4+, CD8+, or CD8+CD57+ T cells (not recorded which) from PBMCs. The source is a human donor with aplastic anemia. Both conserved end residues are part of each CDR3. D genes are given only for firm matches. A row's size may be missing; if present it is once, few, many or a size class.

j_call v_call clone_size d_call cdr3_nt cdr3_aa
TRBJ2-7 TRBV25-1 . TRBD1 TGTGCCAGCAGTGGCCTCTCCGGGACAGGGGCCTACGAGCAGTACTTC CASSGLSGTGAYEQYF
TRBJ2-1 TRBV5-1 . . TGCGCCAGCAGCCTAAACTGGCCCTTGGCCTACAATGAGCAGTTCTTC CASSLNWPLAYNEQFF
TRBJ2-1 TRBV5-1 . . TGCGCCAGCAGCTTGGGGGACTCCAACTACAATGAGCAGTTCTTC CASSLGDSNYNEQFF
TRBJ2-5 TRBV7-3 . TRBD2 TGTGCCAGCAGCTTAGGGGCCGGATTAGCGGGAGCTGAGACCCAGTACTTC CASSLGAGLAGAETQYF
TRBJ2-3 TRBV19 once TRBD1 TGTGCCAGTAGTAGGGACAGCCGCACAGATACGCAGTATTTT CASSRDSRTDTQYF
TRBJ2-3 TRBV25-1 . TRBD2 TGTGCCAGCAGTACCCCCGGGACTAGAACAGATACGCAGTATTTT CASSTPGTRTDTQYF
TRBJ1-5 TRBV19 once TRBD1 TGTGCCAGTAGTACTCGACAGGGAGGCAATCAGCCCCAGCATTTT CASSTRQGGNQPQHF
TRBJ1-3 TRBV10-3 . TRBD1 TGTGCCATCAGCGGACAGGGAGGCGGAAACACCATATATTTT CAISGQGGGNTIYF
TRBJ2-3 TRBV19 . TRBD2 TGTGCCAGTAGCCCGGGACTAGGGGACACAGATACGCAGTATTTT CASSPGLGDTDTQYF
TRBJ1-1 TRBV5-6 . . TGTGCCAGCAGAGAGGGAGGGGGAACGGCTGGAGCTTTCTTT CASREGGGTAGAFF
TRBJ2-3 TRBV27 . . TGTGCCAGCAGTTTATCCGGAGTCACAGATACGCAGTATTTT CASSLSGVTDTQYF
TRBJ2-3 TRBV10-3 . TRBD2 TGTGCCATCGGTGGACTAGCGGGGCAGGATACGCAGTATTTT CAIGGLAGQDTQYF
TRBJ1-4 TRBV20-1 . TRBD1 TGCAGTGCTAAACAGGGGGCCGTTAATGAAAAACTGTTTTTT CSAKQGAVNEKLFF
TRBJ2-1 TRBV18 . . TGTGCCAGCTCACCCCGTTGGGTCAGGGTGGGGACCTACAATGAGCAGTTCTTC CASSPRWVRVGTYNEQFF
TRBJ2-7 TRBV19 . . TGTGCCAGTAGTAACGCAGGGTACGAGCAGTACTTC CASSNAGYEQYF
TRBJ1-6 TRBV6-1 . . TGTGCCAGCAGGGTAGGGGAGGGCAGAAATAATTCACCCCTCCACTTT CASRVGEGRNNSPLHF
TRBJ2-1 TRBV19 . TRBD1 TGCGCCAGCAGCCCAACAGGGGGCAATGAGCAGTTCTTC CASSPTGGNEQFF
TRBJ1-6 TRBV20-1 few TRBD1 TGCAGTGCTAGTGGACAGGGATCTATCCTTAGGGGTCAAAGTTATTCACCCCTCCACTTT CSASGQGSILRGQSYSPLHF
TRBJ1-1 TRBV27 . TRBD1 TGTGCCAGCAGTCCGGGACAGGGCTTCCGAGTTGAAGCTTTCTTT CASSPGQGFRVEAFF
TRBJ1-1 TRBV19 . . TGTGCCAGTAAACAAGGCCCGGGAGGAACTGAAGCTTTCTTT CASKQGPGGTEAFF
TRBJ1-6 TRBV24-1 . . TGTGCCACCAGTGGGGGAGAGAATTCACCCCTCCACTTT CATSGGENSPLHF
TRBJ2-7 TRBV7-6 . . TGTGCCAGCAGCCCCTCTACAGGGTCCTACGAGCAGTACTTC CASSPSTGSYEQYF
TRBJ2-7 TRBV5-5 . . TGTGCCAGCAGCTTGGCCCAGGCCGCCTACGAGCAGTACTTC CASSLAQAAYEQYF
TRBJ2-7 TRBV10-3 few . TGTGCCATCAGTGAGTCGACCGGGGCAACGAACGAGCAGTACTTC CAISESTGATNEQYF
TRBJ2-5 TRBV7-9 many TRBD2 TGTGCCAGCAGCAGCCCCCGACTAGCGCTAGCGGGAGAGTACCAAGAGACCCAGTACTTC CASSSPRLALAGEYQETQYF
TRBJ2-1 TRBV2 many TRBD2 TGTGCCAGCGGAACTAGCGGGGGGAAGAACAATGAGCAGTTCTTC CASGTSGGKNNEQFF
TRBJ1-1 TRBV20-1 few TRBD1 TGCAGTGCTAGGGGGACAGGGGAAACTGAAGCTTTCTTT CSARGTGETEAFF
TRBJ1-2 TRBV2 . . TGTGCCAGCAGTGGCGGCCCGGGATACTCTGGAAACACCTTC CASSGGPGYSGNTF
TRBJ2-7 TRBV2 . . TGTGCCAGCAGTCCTCTACGCGAGCAGTACTTC CASSPLREQYF
TRBJ2-7 TRBV5-4 . . TGTGCCAGCAGCCCGGACAGATTGGCCTACGAGCAGTACTTC CASSPDRLAYEQYF
TRBJ2-7 TRBV6-2/TRBV6-3 many TRBD1 TGTGCCAGCAGTTACACGCAGGACAGGGGCTATTACGAGCAGTACTTC CASSYTQDRGYYEQYF
TRBJ1-5 TRBV2 . TRBD1 TGTGCCAGCAGGGGACAGACAGGAAGGAATCAGCCCCAGCATTTT CASRGQTGRNQPQHF
TRBJ1-2 TRBV15 . . TGTGCCACCAGCGGGGGAGCTGGGGCGGACTATGGCTACACCTTC CATSGGAGADYGYTF
TRBJ2-3 TRBV10-3 many TRBD1 TGTGCCATCAGTGACCCCGGACAGGGCACAGATACGCAGTATTTT CAISDPGQGTDTQYF
TRBJ2-1 TRBV7-2 few . TGTGCCAGCAGCTCTTCCGCGGGGAGTGAGCAGTTCTTC CASSSSAGSEQFF
TRBJ2-5 TRBV20-1 . . TGCAGTGCTAGAGATGTGGCGCTACAAGAGGCCCAGTACTTC CSARDVALQEAQYF
TRBJ2-4 TRBV20-1 few . TGCAGTGCTAGAGATCCTAGTATTGATTGGATTCAGTACTTC CSARDPSIDWIQYF
TRBJ2-3 TRBV11-1 few TRBD2 TGTGCCAGCAGCTTATCGGGGATTGGCGGGAGAAGAGATACGCAGTATTTT CASSLSGIGGRRDTQYF
TRBJ1-1 TRBV7-9 . . TGTGCCAGCAGCTCCGGCATGGAAGCTTTCTTT CASSSGMEAFF
TRBJ1-6 TRBV6-5 few . TGTGCCAGCAGTTACTCGACCCCAGGGAATTCACCCCTCCACTTT CASSYSTPGNSPLHF
TRBJ2-7 TRBV4-1 many . TGCGCCAGCAGCCAAATCAGGGGTTACGAGCAGTACTTC CASSQIRGYEQYF
TRBJ1-1 TRBV20-1 few . TGCAGTGCTACGAGGACGGTGAACACTGAAGCTTTCTTT CSATRTVNTEAFF
TRBJ2-7 TRBV20-1 . . TGCAGTGCTGCACCGCAGGGTTCTTTCTACGAGCAGTACTTC CSAAPQGSFYEQYF
TRBJ2-7 TRBV29-1 . . TGCAGCGTTGAGGACTCCAAGAGACCCTACGAGCAGTACTTC CSVEDSKRPYEQYF
TRBJ2-5 TRBV11-2 many TRBD1 TGTGCCAGCAGCTTAGTCCCAGGGGGTCCGACCCAGTACTTC CASSLVPGGPTQYF
TRBJ1-1 TRBV20-1 . . TGCAGTGCTAGAGAGCAGGGTCGGAACACTGCAGCTTTCTTT CSAREQGRNTAAFF
TRBJ1-2 TRBV29-1 . . TGCAGCGGGCGATGGGGGGACTATGGCTACACCTTC CSGRWGDYGYTF
TRBJ2-2 TRBV20-1 . . TGCAGTGCTAGAGGAGGAGGGAACACCGGGGAGCTGTTTTTT CSARGGGNTGELFF
TRBJ2-7 TRBV2 few . TGTGCCAGCAAGGTCTCCCTAGCCCACGAGCAGTACTTC CASKVSLAHEQYF
TRBJ2-3 TRBV6-5 . . TGTGCCAGCAGTTCCCTCGTAGGTACGCAGTATTTT CASSSLVGTQYF
TRBJ2-7 TRBV29-1 . . TGCAGCGTTGGGGTCAGCTCCTACGAGCAGTACTTC CSVGVSSYEQYF
TRBJ1-1 TRBV19 . . TGTGCCAGTAGTACTGCCCAGGCACTCACTGAAGCTTTCTTT CASSTAQALTEAFF
TRBJ1-5 TRBV15 few . TGTGCCACCAGCGGCCAAGGCATGAATCAGCCCCAGCATTTT CATSGQGMNQPQHF